These 27 T cell receptor beta chains came from one sample sequenced in a study of blood T cell repertoires in COVID-19. The assay was immunoSEQ multiplex PCR, and TCRdb's table has in-frame clones only and misses some. The profile shows some 500,000 clones, roughly nine tenths of them singletons. The sequenced material came from peripheral blood. Receptors originate from a woman between 50 and 59 years old with COVID-19, enrolled during active disease.

The chain carries TRBV5-1 and TRBJ2-1; 8 positions agree with TRBD1. Germline V gene data show CDR1 as SGHRS and CDR2 as YFSETQ. The CDR3 covers 12 residues. V lost 7 bases, J lost 7 bases, and 4 bases stayed unmatched. CDR3 amino acids: CASGTGGNEQFF. CDR3 sequence (DNA): TGCGCCAGCGGGACAGGAGGGAATGAGCAGTTCTTC.

V is TRBV9 and J is TRBJ2-7; 9 bases are a match to TRBD1. Per the germline V gene, CDR1 is SGDLS and CDR2 is YYNGEE. CDR3 length equals 13 residues. V was clipped by 3 bases and J by 8 bases; unmatched bases: 6. The chain's CDR3 is CASSAGTGNKQYF. CDR3 coding DNA: TGTGCCAGCAGCGCTGGGACAGGGAATAAGCAGTACTTC.

The chain carries TRBV5-1 and TRBJ1-4; D perhaps matches TRBD1 (6 bases). Trimming left V 0 bases short and J 0 bases short, with 12 bases between. Germline V gene sequence: CDR1 SGHRS, CDR2 YFSETQ. CDR3 length: 17 amino acids. CDR3 protein: CASSLDGTSATNEKLFF. The CDR3 DNA reads TGCGCCAGCAGCTTGGACGGGACATCCGCAACTAATGAAAAACTGTTTTTT.

This clone was detected ten times or more. The chain carries TRBV6-2 or TRBV6-3 and TRBJ1-5, with unresolved D. Per germline, CDR1 MNHEY and CDR2 SVGEGT. The CDR3 spans 13 residues. V was clipped by 2 bases and J by 6 bases, with 8 bases between them. The CDR3 DNA reads TGTGCCAGCAGTTACGAGGCGCCTCAGCCCCAGCATTTT. As protein: CASSYEAPQPQHF.

V and J are TRBV5-1 and TRBJ1-2; D is ambiguous. V gave up 0 bases and J gave up 8 bases, with 8 bases separating them. CDR3 length: 12 residues. The germline V gene has CDR1 SGHRS and CDR2 YFSETQ. CDR3 region: CASSLDLQGYTF. Here the CDR3 DNA reads TGCGCCAGCAGCTTGGACCTTCAGGGCTACACCTTC.

The V call is TRBV10-3, the J call TRBJ1-5, with 7 nucleotides matching TRBD1. CDR1 and CDR2 from the germline V gene are ENHRY and SYGVKD. The V segment lost 0 bases and the J segment 4 bases; nucleotides outside the gene matches: 3. The CDR3 has 15 amino acids. The CDR3 DNA reads TGTGCCATCAGTGAGTCGCAGGGGGTAAATCAGCCCCAGCATTTT. Residues: CAISESQGVNQPQHF.

V usage is TRBV13 and J usage is TRBJ2-7, with a weak D call TRBD1 (5 bases). The CDR3 spans 13 residues. The V end was cut by 6 bases, the J end by 3 bases, with 12 bases between. Germline V gene sequence: CDR1 PRHDT, CDR2 FYEKMQ (reference sequence). The CDR3 nucleotides read TGTGCCAGCAGTTCTGACAGAGGCTACGAGCAGTACTTC. Encoded protein: CASSSDRGYEQYF.

V is TRBV19 and J is TRBJ1-6, with 10 bases matching TRBD1. The CDR3 covers 16 residues. V lost 5 bases and J lost 7; bases outside the gene matches: 8. Germline CDR1 and CDR2: LNHDA and SQIVND (reference sequence). CDR3 coding DNA: TGTGCCAGTAGTGGACGACAGGGGGCGAGAAATTCACCCCTCCACTTT. Its protein product is CASSGRQGARNSPLHF.

This clone was counted a single time. The chain combines TRBV5-1 with TRBJ2-1, with 15 bases fitting TRBD2. Germline V gene sequence: CDR1 SGHRS, CDR2 YFSETQ. The ends lost 4 bases at V and 0 bases at J; junction bases unmatched: 14. This CDR3 has 21 amino acids. The CDR3 spells CASSPFAGTSGGRSSYNEQFF. CDR3 coding DNA: TGCGCCAGCAGCCCCTTTGCCGGGACTAGCGGGGGGCGTAGCTCCTACAATGAGCAGTTCTTC. Using reference TRBV5-1 and TRBJ2-1 for the parts outside the CDR3, the full variable domain is KAGVTQTPRYLIKTRGQQVTLSCSPISGHRSVSWYQQTPGQGLQFLFEYFSETQRNKGNFPGRFSGRQFSNSRSEMNVSTLELGDSALYLCASSPFAGTSGGRSSYNEQFFGPGTRLTVL.

The chain has TRBV27 and TRBJ1-2; 7 nucleotides align to TRBD1. The CDR3 is made up of 14 amino acids. The V gene end was trimmed by 2 bases and the J gene end by 4 bases; junction bases not matched to a gene: 4. Germline V lookup: CDR1 MNHEY, CDR2 SMNVEV (reference sequence). CDR3 coding DNA: TGTGCCAGCAGTTTAGACAGGGCCGGCTATGGCTACACCTTC. Its translation: CASSLDRAGYGYTF.

The count of this clone is one. The chain couples TRBV2 to TRBJ2-5, with 10 bases fitting TRBD1. Trimming cost V 4 bases and J 4 bases; bases outside gene matches: 3. The CDR3 spans 14 residues. Germline V CDR1 and CDR2: SNHLY, FYNNEI. The CDR3, as DNA: TGTGCCAGCAGTGCGAGGGACAGGGGAGAGACCCAGTACTTC. Its translation is CASSARDRGETQYF.

The rearrangement joins TRBV11-2 to TRBJ1-2; no clear D gene. Trimming left V 5 bases short and J 1 base short, with 11 bases between. The germline V gene encodes CDR1 SGHAT and CDR2 FQNNGV. The CDR3 is 14 residues long. The chain's CDR3 is CASSHMTLNYGYTF. The DNA of the CDR3 is TGTGCCAGCAGCCACATGACACTTAACTATGGCTACACCTTC.

J is TRBJ1-2 and V is TRBV27, with no clear D. The CDR3 contains 11 residues. Germline V gives CDR1 MNHEY, CDR2 SMNVEV (reference sequence). V lost 6 bases and J lost 6, with 8 bases in between. The CDR3 loop reads CASREGNGYTF. The CDR3, as DNA: TGTGCCAGCAGGGAGGGAAATGGCTACACCTTC.

V usage is TRBV5-6 and J usage is TRBJ2-1, with D perhaps matching TRBD1 (5 bases). The CDR3 covers 13 residues. Trimming left V 4 bases short and J 3 bases short, with 8 bases between. CDR1 and CDR2 from the germline V gene are SGHDT and YYEEEE. In nucleotides, the CDR3 is TGTGCCAGCAGCCCTGACAGCTACAATGAGCAGTTCTTC. Residues: CASSPDSYNEQFF.

This chain joins TRBV12-3 or TRBV12-4 and TRBJ1-5; no reliable D call. Trimming removed 3 bases from V and 4 bases from J, with 7 bases in between. There are 13 residues in the CDR3. CDR3 coding DNA: TGTGCCAGCAGTTTGAGGGCAAATCAGCCCCAGCATTTT. Residues: CASSLRANQPQHF.

The V gene is TRBV6-5, the J gene TRBJ2-3, with D possibly being TRBD2 (6 bases). The germline V gene has CDR1 MNHEY and CDR2 SVGAGI. The CDR3 has 12 residues. V shed 6 bases and J shed 3 bases, with 7 bases lying between them. CDR3 nucleotide sequence: TGTGCCAGCAGCCGGGGGACAGATACGCAGTATTTT. This translates into CASSRGTDTQYF.

J is TRBJ1-2 and V is TRBV7-2; the match to TRBD1 covers 7 bases. The V gene's germline CDR1 is SGHTA and CDR2 FQGNSA. The CDR3 consists of 15 residues. V shed 1 base and J 5 bases; nucleotides not matched to a gene: 7. CDR3 in DNA: TGTGCCAGCAGCTTAGAGGGGGCAGGGAGGTATGGCTACACCTTC. Its translation is CASSLEGAGRYGYTF. Together with reference TRBV7-2 and TRBJ1-2, the CDR3 gives the full variable domain: GAGVSQSPSNKVTEKGKDVELRCDPISGHTALYWYRQSLGQGLEFLIYFQGNSAPDKSGLPSDRFSAERTGGSVSTLTIQRTQQEDSAVYLCASSLEGAGRYGYTFGSGTRLTVV.

The rearrangement uses TRBV12-3 or TRBV12-4 and TRBJ2-1; 11 bases fit TRBD2. With 3 bases clipped from V and 10 bases from J, the junction kept 2 bases outside the gene matches. The CDR3 is 13 amino acids. The CDR3 bases are TGTGCCAGCAGTTTGCGACTAGCGGGGGAGCAGTTCTTC. Amino acid sequence: CASSLRLAGEQFF.

This clone was seen only a few times. This chain connects TRBV6-6 to TRBJ2-1, with TRBD1 identical over 7 bases. CDR1 is MNHNY, CDR2 SVGAGI, per germline (reference sequence). This CDR3 spans 13 amino acids. The trim removed 5 bases at V and 6 bases at J, leaving 4 bases unmatched. Here the CDR3 reads CASSKQGPNEQFF. DNA of the CDR3: TGTGCCAGCAGTAAACAGGGGCCCAATGAGCAGTTCTTC.

The gene calls are TRBV27 and TRBJ1-6; D is uncertain. Trimming pared 8 bases from V and 10 bases from J, leaving 15 bases between. This CDR3 has 13 residues. Germline loops: CDR1 MNHEY, CDR2 SMNVEV (reference sequence). CDR3 protein: CASLEGSGSPLHF. CDR3 DNA sequence: TGTGCCAGCTTAGAGGGCAGTGGCTCACCCCTCCACTTT.

This CDR3 is CAISESDWESEGNGYTF. CDR3 bases: TGTGCCATCAGTGAGTCTGACTGGGAATCGGAGGGGAATGGCTACACCTTC. This sequence joins TRBV10-3 and TRBJ1-2; possible D gene TRBD1, 5 bases. The CDR3 totals 17 residues. The V end lost 0 bases, the J end lost 6 bases, and 20 bases lay between the germline ends. Germline lookup yields CDR1 ENHRY and CDR2 SYGVKD.

The chain has TRBV12-3 or TRBV12-4 and TRBJ2-3; the D is unclear. The V end lost 5 bases, the J end lost 3 bases, and 6 bases lay between the germline ends. This CDR3 is 12 amino acids long. The CDR3, as DNA: TGTGCCAGCAGTCCTATTACAGATACGCAGTATTTT. Translated: CASSPITDTQYF.

This clone was observed once. The chain is built from TRBV6-5 and TRBJ2-7; 7 bases fit TRBD2. The V and J ends lost 4 bases and 0 bases, in that order; junction bases with no gene match: 9. Germline V lookup: CDR1 MNHEY, CDR2 SVGAGI. This CDR3 spans 16 amino acids. The CDR3 coding sequence is TGTGCCAGCAGTTTTAGTTCTAGCGGAAGCTCCTACGAGCAGTACTTC. Translating gives CASSFSSSGSSYEQYF.

The chain recombines TRBV3-1 (or the pseudogene TRBV3-2) with TRBJ1-1, with no clear D. Germline-derived CDR1 and CDR2 are LGHDT and YNNKEL (reference sequence). The CDR3 is 13 amino acids. The V end was cut by 5 bases, the J end by 1 base, with 8 bases between. DNA for the CDR3: TGTGCCAGCAGCGAGGTCCCGAACACTGAAGCTTTCTTT. Amino acids: CASSEVPNTEAFF.

This chain uses TRBV2 with TRBJ2-5; 10 bases align to TRBD2. The CDR3 consists of 15 residues. The trim removed 6 bases at V and 2 bases at J, leaving 6 bases unmatched. CDR1 is SNHLY and CDR2 is FYNNEI in the germline V gene. CDR3 amino acids: CASSLSGGIQETQYF. The DNA for the CDR3 is TGTGCCAGCAGCCTTAGCGGGGGGATACAAGAGACCCAGTACTTC.

This clone was seen once. This chain connects TRBV9 to TRBJ2-2; 10 bases are a match to TRBD2. Trimming took 3 bases from V and 7 from J; bases not matched to a gene: 9. This CDR3 has 16 amino acids. Germline values: CDR1 SGDLS, CDR2 YYNGEE. In nucleotides, the CDR3 is TGTGCCAGCAGCGCCGGCCCTAGCGGGGGTAGCGGGGAGCTGTTTTTT. It encodes CASSAGPSGGSGELFF.

This clone was detected only once. CDR3 loop: CASSLVEGVDYGYTF. DNA for the CDR3: TGCGCCAGCAGCTTGGTAGAGGGGGTGGACTATGGCTACACCTTC. The gene calls are TRBV5-1 and TRBJ1-2; possible D gene TRBD1, 6 bases. The germline gives CDR1 SGHRS, CDR2 YFSETQ. The CDR3 is 15 residues long. V gave up 0 bases and J gave up 3 bases, with 12 bases separating them.